This T cell receptor beta chain was observed in a study of T cells and Merkel cell carcinoma outcomes. The V gene lost 5 bases and the J gene lost 6 bases, with 6 bases spanning the gap. CDR3 length: 11 residues. Germline V gene data show CDR1 as MNHNY and CDR2 as SVGAGI (reference sequence). Sequenced by immunoSEQ multiplex PCR; TCRdb stores in-frame clones only, minus some. Among 250 to 350 clones listed, about 95% were seen once. Concerning this clone itself: Its antigen is still unknown.

Study-level points and caveats: In Merkel cell carcinoma, repertoire and T-cell density reportedly predicted outcomes.

The sample was tumor tissue from Merkel cell carcinoma. The chain is built from TRBV6-6 and TRBJ2-3; D is undetermined. This TCR was sampled from a human donor with Merkel cell carcinoma. CDR3 residues: CASSPLDTQYF. The CDR3 DNA reads as TGTGCCAGCAGTCCCCTGGATACGCAGTATTTT.